What follows are 7 T cell receptor beta chains derived from one specimen sequenced in a study of cytomegalovirus exposure and HLA in healthy donors. With 60 Vbeta and 13 Jbeta primers, the PCR was carried out. Using immunoSEQ multiplex PCR, the repertoire was profiled, and TCRdb retains in-frame clones only, with some absent. The sample has 110,000 or so clones, roughly 70% seen once; the top ten hold roughly 8.3%. Input material: PBMCs. The source of these receptors is a man in his late teens or twenties in good health and CMV-seropositive.

This chain uses TRBV27 with TRBJ2-1; 7 nucleotides agree with TRBD1. CDR3 length equals 16 residues. Germline trimming cut 0 bases from V and 4 bases from J; bases unmatched to any gene: 6. The germline gives CDR1 MNHEY, CDR2 SMNVEV (reference sequence). CDR3 in DNA: TGTGCCAGCAGTTTATCCAGGGGGAGACGATACAATGAGCAGTTCTTC. Encoded protein: CASSLSRGRRYNEQFF.

This clone was counted between two and nine times. The chain uses TRBV18 and TRBJ1-4, with D hard to call. The CDR3 loop spans 17 amino acids. The V gene lost 4 bases and the J gene lost 1 base, with 16 bases spanning the gap. Germline V gene data show CDR1 as KGHSH and CDR2 as LQKENI. CDR3 amino acids: CASSLSRGSVTNEKLFF. The CDR3 DNA follows: TGTGCCAGCTCACTATCTCGAGGGAGCGTAACTAATGAAAAACTGTTTTTT.

This clone was recorded a few times. The gene calls are TRBV6-5 and TRBJ2-7; 7 bases align to TRBD1. V was pared by 4 bases and J by 3 bases, with 6 bases of the junction left unmatched. CDR1 and CDR2 (germline): MNHEY, SVGAGI. The CDR3 length is 14 residues. The CDR3 region has the DNA TGTGCCAGCAGTTCCCCGGCAGGGGGCTACGAGCAGTACTTC. This codes for CASSSPAGGYEQYF.

Written as DNA, the CDR3 is TGTGCCAGCAGTGAAGTAGGCAGGGGGGACCAAGAGACCCAGTACTTC. Translation: CASSEVGRGDQETQYF. The chain combines TRBV6-1 with TRBJ2-5; the D gene is possibly TRBD1 (7 bases). The CDR3 has 16 residues. Trimming shortened V by 1 base and J by 0 bases, and 12 bases separated the two germline ends. Germline V CDR1 and CDR2: MNHNS, SASEGT.

CDR3 amino acids: CASSTYRVAYNEQFF. DNA of the CDR3: TGTGCCAGCAGTACCTACAGGGTGGCCTACAATGAGCAGTTCTTC. V gene TRBV6-1 combines with J gene TRBJ2-1; D might be TRBD1 (6 bases). The germline V gene encodes CDR1 MNHNS and CDR2 SASEGT. Trimming took off 5 bases at V and 2 bases at J, with 13 bases between the two ends. CDR3 length: 15 amino acids.

In its sample, this clone was seen a few times. This chain joins TRBV7-9 and TRBJ1-6; a weak D match, TRBD1 (5 bases). CDR3 length: 15 amino acids. V dropped 4 bases and J dropped 9 bases, with 16 bases sitting between them. CDR1 and CDR2 (germline): SEHNR, FQNEAQ (reference sequence). CDR3 in amino acids: CASSWGDLSGSPLHF. The CDR3 bases are TGTGCCAGCAGCTGGGGGGACCTTAGCGGTTCACCCCTCCACTTT. The variable domain in full, with the rest retrieved from reference TRBV7-9 and TRBJ1-6, is DTGVSQNPRHKITKRGQNVTFRCDPISEHNRLYWYRQTLGQGPEFLTYFQNEAQLEKSRLLSDRFSAERPKGSFSTLEIQRTEQGDSAMYLCASSWGDLSGSPLHFGNGTRLTVT.

The chain couples TRBV5-4 to TRBJ1-1, with D tentatively TRBD1 (5 bases). The CDR3 runs to 12 residues. Trimming pared 4 bases from V and 4 bases from J, leaving 8 bases between. Germline loops: CDR1 SGHNT, CDR2 YYREEE (reference sequence). CDR3 in DNA: TGTGCCAGCAGCCAGGGTGGCACTGAAGCTTTCTTT. Encoded protein: CASSQGGTEAFF.